This T cell receptor beta chain came from a study of esophageal squamous cell carcinoma under preoperative chemotherapy. On the study more broadly: TCR repertoires were profiled from both peripheral blood T cells and tumor-infiltrating lymphocytes. Study results and caveats: Tumor-infiltrating lymphocytes showed no significant post-chemotherapy TCR diversity increase, unlike peripheral T cells. After paclitaxel-nedaplatin, abundant clones were more likely to contract than amplify.

Time point meaning: before preoperative PTX-NDP chemotherapy. Before surgery, patients were given preoperative paclitaxel-nedaplatin chemotherapy. Worth noting for this clonotype: Antigen unknown.

From the PCR reads, TCRdb called clonotypes with MiXCR, one entry per CDR3 protein. The table lists approximately 30,000 distinct CDR3 sequences, 40% to 60% of them singletons. This specimen was acquired from a patient given preoperative chemotherapy. This clonotype originated in a human donor with esophageal squamous cell carcinoma. The donor label of this sample is uncertain.

The CDR3 coding sequence is TGTGCGGGGCGGGGGGGCAGCGGCACAGATACCCAGTACTTC. Its protein is CAGRGGSGTDTQYF. This sequence joins TRBV10-3 and TRBJ2-3; TRBD2 agrees at 9 bases. Near its end, the DNA agrees better with TRBJ2-5, so the J call may be wrong. The CDR3 length is 14 residues. The V gene's germline CDR1 is ENHRY and CDR2 SYGVKD.